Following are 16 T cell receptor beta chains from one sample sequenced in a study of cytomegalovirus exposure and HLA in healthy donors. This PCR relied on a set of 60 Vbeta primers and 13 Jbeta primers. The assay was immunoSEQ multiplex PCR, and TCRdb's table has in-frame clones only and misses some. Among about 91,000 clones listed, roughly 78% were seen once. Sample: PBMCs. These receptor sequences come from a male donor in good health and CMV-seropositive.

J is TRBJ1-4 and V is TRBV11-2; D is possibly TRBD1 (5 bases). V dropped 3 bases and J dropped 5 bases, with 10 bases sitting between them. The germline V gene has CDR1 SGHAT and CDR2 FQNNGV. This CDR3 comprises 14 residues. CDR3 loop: CASSFKQANEKLFF. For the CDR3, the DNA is TGTGCCAGCAGCTTTAAACAGGCAAATGAAAAACTGTTTTTT.

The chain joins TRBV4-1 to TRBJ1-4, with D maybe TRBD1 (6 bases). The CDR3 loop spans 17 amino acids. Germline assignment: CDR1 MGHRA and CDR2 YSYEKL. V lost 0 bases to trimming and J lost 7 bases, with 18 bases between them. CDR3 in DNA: TGCGCCAGCAGCCAAGAGTTGCAGGGGTGGTTACGTGAAAAACTGTTTTTT. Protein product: CASSQELQGWLREKLFF.

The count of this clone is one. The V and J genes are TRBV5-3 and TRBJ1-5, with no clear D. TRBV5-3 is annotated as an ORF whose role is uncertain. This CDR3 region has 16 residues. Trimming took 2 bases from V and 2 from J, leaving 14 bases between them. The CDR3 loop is CARSFGQPGGNQPQHF. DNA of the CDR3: TGTGCCAGAAGCTTCGGTCAACCTGGTGGCAATCAGCCCCAGCATTTT.

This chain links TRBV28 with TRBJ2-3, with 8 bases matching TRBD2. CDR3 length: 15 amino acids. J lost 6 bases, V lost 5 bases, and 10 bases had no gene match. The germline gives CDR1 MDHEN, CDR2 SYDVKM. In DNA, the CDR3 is TGTGCCAGCAGTACTAGCGGCCTGGCCTTTGATACGCAGTATTTT. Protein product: CASSTSGLAFDTQYF.

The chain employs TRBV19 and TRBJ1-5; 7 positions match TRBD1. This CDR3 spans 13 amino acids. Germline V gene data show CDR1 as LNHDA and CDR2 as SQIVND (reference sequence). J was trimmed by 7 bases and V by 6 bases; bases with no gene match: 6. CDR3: CASSPTGVQPQHF. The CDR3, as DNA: TGTGCCAGTAGCCCTACAGGGGTGCAGCCCCAGCATTTT.

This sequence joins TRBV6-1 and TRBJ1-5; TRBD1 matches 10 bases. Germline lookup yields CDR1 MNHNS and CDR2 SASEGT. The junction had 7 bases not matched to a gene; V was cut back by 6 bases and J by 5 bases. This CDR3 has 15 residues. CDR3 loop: CASRDRGSAHQPQHF. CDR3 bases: TGTGCCAGCAGGGACAGGGGGAGTGCTCATCAGCCCCAGCATTTT.

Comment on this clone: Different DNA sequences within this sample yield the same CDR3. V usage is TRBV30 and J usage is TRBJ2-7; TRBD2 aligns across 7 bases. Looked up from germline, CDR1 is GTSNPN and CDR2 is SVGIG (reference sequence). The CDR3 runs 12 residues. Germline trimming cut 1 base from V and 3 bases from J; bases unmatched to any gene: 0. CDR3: CAWSAGGYEQYF. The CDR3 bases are TGTGCCTGGAGTGCGGGGGGCTACGAGCAGTACTTC.

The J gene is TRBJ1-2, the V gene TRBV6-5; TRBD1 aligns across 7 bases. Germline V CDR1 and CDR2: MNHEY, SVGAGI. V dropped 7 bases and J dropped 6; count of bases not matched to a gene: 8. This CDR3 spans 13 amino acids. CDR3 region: CASTSPTGDGYTF. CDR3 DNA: TGTGCCAGCACCTCCCCAACAGGGGATGGCTACACCTTC.

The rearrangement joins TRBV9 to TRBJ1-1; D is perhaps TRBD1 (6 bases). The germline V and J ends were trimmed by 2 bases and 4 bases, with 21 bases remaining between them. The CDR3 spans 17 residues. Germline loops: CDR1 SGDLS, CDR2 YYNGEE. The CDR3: CASSVGSGALFGTEAFF. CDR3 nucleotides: TGTGCCAGCAGCGTCGGGTCAGGGGCTTTATTCGGCACTGAAGCTTTCTTT.

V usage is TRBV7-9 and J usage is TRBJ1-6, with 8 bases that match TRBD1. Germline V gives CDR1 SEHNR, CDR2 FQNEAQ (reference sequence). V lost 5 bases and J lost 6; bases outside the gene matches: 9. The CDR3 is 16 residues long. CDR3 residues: CASSQDPGGSNSPLHF. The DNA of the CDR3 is TGTGCCAGCAGCCAAGACCCAGGGGGCAGTAATTCACCCCTCCACTTT.

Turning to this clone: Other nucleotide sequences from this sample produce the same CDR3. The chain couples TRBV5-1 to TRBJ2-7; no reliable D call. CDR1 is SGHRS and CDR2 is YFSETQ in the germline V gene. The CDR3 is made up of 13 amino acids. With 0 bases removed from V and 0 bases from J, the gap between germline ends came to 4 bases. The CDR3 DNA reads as TGCGCCAGCAGCTTGGCCAGCTCCTACGAGCAGTACTTC. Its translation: CASSLASSYEQYF.

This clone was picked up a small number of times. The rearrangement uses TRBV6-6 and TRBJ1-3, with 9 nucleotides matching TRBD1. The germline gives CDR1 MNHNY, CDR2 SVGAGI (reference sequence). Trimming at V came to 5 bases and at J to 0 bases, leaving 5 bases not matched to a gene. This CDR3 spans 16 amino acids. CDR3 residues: CASSPWTGDSGNTIYF. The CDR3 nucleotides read TGTGCCAGCAGTCCCTGGACAGGGGACTCTGGAAACACCATATATTTT.

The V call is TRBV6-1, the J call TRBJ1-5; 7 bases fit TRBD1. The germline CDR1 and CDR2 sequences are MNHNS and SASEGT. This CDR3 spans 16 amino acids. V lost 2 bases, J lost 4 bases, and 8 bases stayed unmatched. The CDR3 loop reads CASSESVTGWNQPQHF. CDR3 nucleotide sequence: TGTGCCAGCAGTGAATCTGTGACAGGGTGGAATCAGCCCCAGCATTTT.

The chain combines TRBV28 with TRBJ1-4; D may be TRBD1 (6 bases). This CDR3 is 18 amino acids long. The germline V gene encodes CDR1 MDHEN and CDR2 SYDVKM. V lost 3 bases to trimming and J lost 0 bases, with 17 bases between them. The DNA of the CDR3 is TGTGCCAGCAGTTTTGGCCAGGGGATTGACCCAACTAATGAAAAACTGTTTTTT. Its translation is CASSFGQGIDPTNEKLFF. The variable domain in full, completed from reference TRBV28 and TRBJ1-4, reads DVKVTQSSRYLVKRTGEKVFLECVQDMDHENMFWYRQDPGLGLRLIYFSYDVKMKEKGDIPEGYSVSREKKERFSLILESASTNQTSMYLCASSFGQGIDPTNEKLFFGSGTQLSVL.

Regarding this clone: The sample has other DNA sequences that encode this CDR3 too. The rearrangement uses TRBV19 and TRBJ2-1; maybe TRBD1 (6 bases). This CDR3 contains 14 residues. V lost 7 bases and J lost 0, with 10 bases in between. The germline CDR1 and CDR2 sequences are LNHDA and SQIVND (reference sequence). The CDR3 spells CASNPTGSYNEQFF. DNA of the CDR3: TGTGCCAGTAACCCGACAGGCTCCTACAATGAGCAGTTCTTC.

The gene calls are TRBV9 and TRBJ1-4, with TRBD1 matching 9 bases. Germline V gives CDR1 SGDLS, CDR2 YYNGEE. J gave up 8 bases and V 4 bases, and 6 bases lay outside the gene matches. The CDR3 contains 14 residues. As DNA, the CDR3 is TGTGCCAGCAGCCCACAGGGGGCAGGAGAAAAACTGTTTTTT. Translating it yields CASSPQGAGEKLFF.